This passage covers 20 T cell receptor beta chains from one sample sequenced in a study of regulatory T cells in long-lasting Graves disease. HTBI primers from iRepertoire and Arm-PCR of CDR3 regions yielded the TCR beta libraries. TCRdb called the multiplex PCR reads again in MiXCR, with one record for every CDR3 protein. The table shows some 330,000 distinct CDR3 sequences, with about 11% occurring only once. Described time point: newly diagnosed GD, antithyroid drugs for less than 3 months. PBMCs provided the RNA from which the TCR library was made. These data were also reused for a study on T cells in Graves' hyperthyroidism and ophthalmopathy.

Here the sequenced sample was peripheral blood mononuclear cells (PBMCs), taken at new diagnosis, from a patient treated with antithyroid drugs. The source of these receptors is a woman in her late teens or twenties with Graves disease.

This clonotype was seen only a few times. The genes are TRBV5-1 and TRBJ2-2; D gene unclear. Trimming cost V 4 bases and J 4 bases, with 14 bases left between them. The CDR3 totals 15 residues. Germline V lookup: CDR1 SGHRS, CDR2 YFSETQ. The CDR3 reads CASSTEPPGTGELFF. CDR3 sequence (DNA): TGCGCCAGCAGCACCGAGCCCCCAGGCACCGGGGAGCTGTTTTTT.

This clonotype was seen more than once but under ten times. The V gene is TRBV4-2, the J gene TRBJ1-4; D unclear. CDR3 size: 16 residues. Germline V gene data show CDR1 as LGHNA and CDR2 as YNFKEQ. V was cut by 1 base and J by 0 bases, with 9 bases left in between. Written as DNA, the CDR3 is TGTGCCAGCAGCCAAGGCGGTCTCACAACTAATGAAAAACTGTTTTTT. Translating gives CASSQGGLTTNEKLFF.

This chain links TRBV7-2 with TRBJ1-1; D gene ambiguous. In germline, CDR1 is SGHTA, CDR2 FQGNSA. The CDR3 runs 17 residues. Trimming took 0 bases from V and 3 from J, leaving 17 bases between them. This CDR3 reads CASSLAGAPSEDTEAFF. The CDR3 DNA sequence: TGTGCCAGCAGCTTAGCAGGAGCACCTTCAGAGGACACTGAAGCTTTCTTT.

The gene calls are TRBV4-2 and TRBJ1-1; D is unresolved. Germline CDR1 LGHNA, CDR2 YNFKEQ. V was cut by 3 bases and J by 0 bases, with 14 bases left in between. This CDR3 comprises 16 residues. CDR3 DNA sequence: TGTGCCAGCAGCCACCCCCGTAGTGCGATGAACACTGAAGCTTTCTTT. This gives the protein CASSHPRSAMNTEAFF.

In its sample, this clonotype was seen many times. V is TRBV12-3 or TRBV12-4 and J is TRBJ1-2, with a weak D call TRBD1 (6 bases). V was shortened by 7 bases and J by 7 bases, with 19 bases between the two germline ends. This CDR3 contains 14 residues. Written as DNA, the CDR3 is TGTGCCAGCACCTCCCTTGGGGGGGCAGGTGGCTACACCTTC. This codes for CASTSLGGAGGYTF.

This clonotype was detected a few times. The chain combines TRBV20-1 with TRBJ2-3; 8 nucleotides align to TRBD2. Germline V gene lookup returns CDR1 DFQATT and CDR2 SNEGSKA (reference sequence). V lost 0 bases to trimming and J lost 4 bases; unmatched junction nucleotides: 6. CDR3 size: 15 residues. Here the CDR3 reads CSARDTSGPPDTQYF. The CDR3 region has the DNA TGCAGTGCTAGAGATACTAGCGGTCCCCCAGATACGCAGTATTTT.

This clonotype was detected a few times. V gene TRBV10-3 combines with J gene TRBJ2-7; 8 positions agree with TRBD2. V lost 0 bases to trimming and J lost 3 bases; unmatched junction nucleotides: 4. The germline V gene encodes CDR1 ENHRY and CDR2 SYGVKD. The CDR3 is 15 residues long. The CDR3 reads CAISESPGTSYEQYV. CDR3 coding DNA: TGTGCCATCAGTGAGTCCCCCGGGACTAGCTACGAGCAGTACGTC.

This clonotype came up many times. This sequence joins TRBV27 and TRBJ2-1; 8 nucleotides agree with TRBD2. Germline CDR1 is MNHEY and CDR2 is SMNVEV (reference sequence). Losses at the gene ends were 8 bases for V and 7 bases for J; bases not matched to a gene: 10. The CDR3 consists of 14 residues. DNA of the CDR3: TGTGCCAGCCGGGGGTTAGCGGGGATTAATGAGCAGTTCTTC. Protein: CASRGLAGINEQFF.

This clonotype occurred many times. The chain is built from TRBV12-3 or TRBV12-4 and TRBJ1-2; perhaps TRBD1 as D (5 bases). The CDR3 runs 15 residues. Trimming cost V 2 bases and J 7 bases, with 17 bases left between them. The CDR3 spells CASSLPIPGVGGYTF. CDR3 in DNA: TGTGCCAGCAGTTTACCGATCCCGGGGGTAGGTGGCTACACCTTC.

Ten or more counts support this clonotype. This chain joins TRBV18 and TRBJ2-7; D is unresolved. V lost 5 bases and J 3 bases, leaving 20 bases between the germline ends. CDR1 and CDR2 (germline): KGHSH, LQKENI. There are 16 residues in the CDR3. The CDR3 spells CASSMGSIEANYEQYV. The CDR3 DNA follows: TGTGCCAGCTCAATGGGCTCAATCGAGGCAAACTACGAGCAGTACGTC.

The V and J genes are TRBV4-2 and TRBJ2-2; D might be TRBD2 (5 bases). V lost 0 bases, J lost 6 bases, and 8 bases lay in between. The germline V gene has CDR1 LGHNA and CDR2 YNFKEQ. The CDR3 runs to 14 residues. The CDR3 here is CASSQDRRPGELFF. In nucleotides, the CDR3 is TGTGCCAGCAGCCAAGATAGGAGGCCCGGGGAGCTGTTTTTT.

This clonotype was recorded a few times. The CDR3 sequence: CASSVLGTGELFF. The CDR3 nucleotides are TGTGCCAGCAGCGTGTTGGGAACCGGGGAGCTGTTTTTT. The chain combines TRBV9 with TRBJ2-2; D is ambiguous. CDR1 is SGDLS, CDR2 YYNGEE, per germline. The CDR3 has 13 amino acids. The V end was cut by 2 bases, the J end by 5 bases, with 7 bases between.

This clonotype was counted at least ten times. This chain uses TRBV20-1 with TRBJ2-5; 13 nucleotides line up with TRBD2. Germline V CDR1 and CDR2: DFQATT, SNEGSKA (reference sequence). The CDR3 spans 17 residues. V lost 5 bases, J lost 3 bases, and 12 bases stayed unmatched. CDR3: CSADSRGLAGSKETQYF. The CDR3 nucleotides are TGCAGTGCTGACAGCCGGGGACTAGCGGGATCGAAAGAGACCCAGTACTTC.

The chain links TRBV27 to TRBJ1-2; tentative D call: TRBD1 (5 bases). V was trimmed by 5 bases and J by 3 bases, leaving 13 bases between them. The germline V gene has CDR1 MNHEY and CDR2 SMNVEV (reference sequence). This CDR3 contains 14 residues. CDR3 nucleotide sequence: TGTGCCAGCAGTCTGGACCGACAGTACTATGGCTACACCTTC. Translating it yields CASSLDRQYYGYTF.

This clonotype was recorded at least ten times. The chain combines TRBV7-9 with TRBJ2-2, with no clear D. The germline gives CDR1 SEHNR, CDR2 FQNEAQ (reference sequence). V was clipped by 7 bases and J by 4 bases, with 19 bases between them. CDR3 length: 16 residues. The CDR3 DNA reads as TGTGCCAGCACCCCCTGGATAGCTTTTCCCACCGGGGAGCTGTTTTTT. This encodes CASTPWIAFPTGELFF.

The sample holds many counts of this clonotype. This chain connects TRBV27 to TRBJ1-5, with 7 bases fitting TRBD1. The CDR3 runs to 14 residues. Losses at the gene ends were 5 bases for V and 4 bases for J; bases not matched to a gene: 5. Germline V gene sequence: CDR1 MNHEY, CDR2 SMNVEV (reference sequence). Here the CDR3 DNA reads TGTGCCAGCAGTCTCGAGGGGGCAAATCAGCCCCAGCATTTT. This sequence encodes CASSLEGANQPQHF.

Worth noting for this clonotype: This sequence may be a read error, since a much larger clone differs from it by one base. The chain is built from TRBV5-8 and TRBJ1-2; 8 bases line up with TRBD1. Germline V gene sequence: CDR1 SGHTS, CDR2 YDEGEE. The CDR3 runs to 14 residues. V was clipped by 3 bases and J by 8 bases; unmatched bases: 9. The CDR3 spells CASSSGRGLEGYTF. CDR3 in DNA: TGTGCCAGCAGCTCCGGCAGGGGGCTAGAAGGCTACACCTTC.

This sequence joins TRBV19 and TRBJ1-2; D gene unclear. The germline V and J ends were trimmed by 1 base and 8 bases, with 11 bases remaining between them. CDR1 and CDR2 from the germline V gene are LNHDA and SQIVND (reference sequence). The CDR3 runs 13 residues. The CDR3 DNA sequence: TGTGCCAGTAGTATAGTATCCGGGAACGGCTACACCTTC. As protein: CASSIVSGNGYTF.

V is TRBV5-5 and J is TRBJ2-1, with TRBD2 identical over 7 bases. This CDR3 is 20 amino acids long. V gave up 2 bases and J gave up 7 bases; unmatched junction bases: 24. Looked up from germline, CDR1 is SGHKS and CDR2 is YYEKEE (reference sequence). CDR3 sequence (DNA): TGTGCCAGCAGCTTCCCTAGTTTCCTAGCGGACGGACTCTATGGGAATGAGCAGTTCTTC. It codes for CASSFPSFLADGLYGNEQFF.

In its sample, this clonotype was seen many times. The rearrangement uses TRBV27 and TRBJ2-1; D unclear. The better agreement between TRBJ2-5 and the DNA end casts doubt on the J call. Germline loops: CDR1 MNHEY, CDR2 SMNVEV (reference sequence). The length of the CDR3 is 13 residues. The CDR3 DNA reads as TGTGCCAGCAGGGACGCAAACCAAGAGACCCAGTACTTC. The encoded protein is CASRDANQETQYF.